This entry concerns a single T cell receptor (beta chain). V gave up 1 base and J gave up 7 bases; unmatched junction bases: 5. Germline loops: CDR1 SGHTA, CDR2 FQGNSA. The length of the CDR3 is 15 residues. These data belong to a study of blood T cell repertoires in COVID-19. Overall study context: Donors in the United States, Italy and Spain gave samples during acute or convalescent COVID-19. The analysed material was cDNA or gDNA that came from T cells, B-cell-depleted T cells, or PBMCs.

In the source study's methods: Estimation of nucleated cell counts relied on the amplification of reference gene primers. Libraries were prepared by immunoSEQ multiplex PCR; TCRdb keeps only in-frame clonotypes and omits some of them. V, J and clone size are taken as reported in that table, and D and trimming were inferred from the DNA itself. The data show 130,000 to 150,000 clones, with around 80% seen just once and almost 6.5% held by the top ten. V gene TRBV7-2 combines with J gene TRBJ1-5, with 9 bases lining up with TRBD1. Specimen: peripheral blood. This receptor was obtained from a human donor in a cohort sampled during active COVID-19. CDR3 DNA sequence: TGTGCCAGCAGCTTAGGGACAGGGGTTTGGCAGCCCCAGCATTTT. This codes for CASSLGTGVWQPQHF.